The following is a T cell receptor beta chain sequence with its context. The data derive from a study of CD8+CD57+ T cells in acquired aplastic anemia. Study-wide context: Healthy donors had, on average, around 9.9 million reads for their CD4+ cells.

TCR beta VDJ and CDR3 were profiled, and genomic DNA was the template. TCRdb used MiXCR to reprocess the reads, holding one entry per CDR3 protein. The sample holds around 200,000 distinct CDR3 sequences, 50% to 55% seen once. Germline V gene lookup returns CDR1 SGHVS and CDR2 FQNEAQ. V lost 1 base, J lost 5 bases, and 11 bases lay in between. The CDR3 length is 14 residues. Input material: sorted CD4+, CD8+, or CD8+CD57+ T cells (not recorded which) from PBMCs. The sequence derives from a human donor in good health, serving as a control. The chain carries TRBV7-8 and TRBJ2-5; possible D gene TRBD2, 5 bases. CDR3 in amino acids: CASSLGLTGETQYF. DNA for the CDR3: TGTGCCAGCAGCTTAGGCCTAACGGGGGAGACCCAGTACTTC.